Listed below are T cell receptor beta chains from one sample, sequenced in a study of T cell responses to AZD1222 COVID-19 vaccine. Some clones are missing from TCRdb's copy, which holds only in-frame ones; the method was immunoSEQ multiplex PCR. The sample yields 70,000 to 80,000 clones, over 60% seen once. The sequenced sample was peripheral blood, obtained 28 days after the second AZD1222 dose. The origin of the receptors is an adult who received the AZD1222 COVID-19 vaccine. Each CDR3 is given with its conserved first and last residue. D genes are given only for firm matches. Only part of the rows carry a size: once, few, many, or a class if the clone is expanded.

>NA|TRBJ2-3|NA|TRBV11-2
TGTGCCAGCAGCTTAGATTCGTACAGCACAGATACGCAGTATTTT
CASSLDSYSTDTQYF
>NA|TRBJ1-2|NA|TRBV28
TGTGCCAGCAGTCTGAACAGGGATGGCTACACCTTC
CASSLNRDGYTF
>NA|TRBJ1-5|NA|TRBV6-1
TGTGCCAGCAGTGAATATTTGTCGGGGGACGAGGGCAATCAGCCCCAGCATTTT
CASSEYLSGDEGNQPQHF
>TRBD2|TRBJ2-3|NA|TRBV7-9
TGTGCCAGCAGCTTACGGACTAGCGTTGGAGATACGCAGTATTTT
CASSLRTSVGDTQYF
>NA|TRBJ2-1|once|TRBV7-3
TGTGCCAGCAGCTTAGGCGGGGTTGAAAATGAGCAGTTCTTC
CASSLGGVENEQFF
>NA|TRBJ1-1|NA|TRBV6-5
TGTGCCAGCACCCGTCCCCCAGAAGCTTTCTTT
CASTRPPEAFF
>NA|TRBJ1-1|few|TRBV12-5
TGTGCTAGTGGTTGGGGGGGTGAAGCTTTCTTT
CASGWGGEAFF
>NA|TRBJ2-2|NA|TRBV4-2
TGTGCCAGCAGCCAAGACGGGAACACCGGGGAGCTGTTTTTT
CASSQDGNTGELFF
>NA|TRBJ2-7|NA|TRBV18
TGTGCCAGCTCATCGCTACGCAGGGGCTACGAGCAGTACTTC
CASSSLRRGYEQYF
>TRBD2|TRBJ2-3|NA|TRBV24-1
TGTGCCACCAGTGATCTTAGCGGGATAACAGATACGCAGTATTTT
CATSDLSGITDTQYF
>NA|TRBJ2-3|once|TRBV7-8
TGTGCCAGCAGGGTCCTAAACGGACCCACAGATACGCAGTATTTT
CASRVLNGPTDTQYF
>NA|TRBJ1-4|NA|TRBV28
TGTGCCAGCAGTTTGCGCCCCAATAATGAAAAACTGTTTTTT
CASSLRPNNEKLFF
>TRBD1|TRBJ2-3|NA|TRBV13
TGTGCCAGCAGCTCCTACAGGGGGCGGACAGATACGCAGTATTTT
CASSSYRGRTDTQYF
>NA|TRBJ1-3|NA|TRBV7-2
TGTGCCAGCAGCCCCGGTGGGGACGGAGTTTTATATTTT
CASSPGGDGVLYF
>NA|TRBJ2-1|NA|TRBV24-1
TGTGCCACCAGTGGGTCGGTCTCGCGGGACAATGAGCAGTTCTTC
CATSGSVSRDNEQFF
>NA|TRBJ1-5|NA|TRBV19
TGTGCCAGTAGTTCGACCGGGACGGAGTTCCATCAGCCCCAGCATTTT
CASSSTGTEFHQPQHF
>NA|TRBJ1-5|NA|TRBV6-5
TGTGCCAGCAGTTTACAGGGTGGCAATCAGCCCCAGCATTTT
CASSLQGGNQPQHF
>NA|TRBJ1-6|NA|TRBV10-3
TGTGCCATCAACCCATCCCCGAATTCACCCCTCCACTTT
CAINPSPNSPLHF
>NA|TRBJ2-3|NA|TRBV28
TGTGCCAGCAACCCATACTACGCTGTAGGCACAGATACGCAGTATTTT
CASNPYYAVGTDTQYF
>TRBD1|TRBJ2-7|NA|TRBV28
TGTGCCAGCAGGGGGACAGCCTCCTACGAGCAGTACTTC
CASRGTASYEQYF
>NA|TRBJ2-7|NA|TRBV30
TGTGCGGGAACTAGGGGCTACGAGCAGTACTTC
CAGTRGYEQYF
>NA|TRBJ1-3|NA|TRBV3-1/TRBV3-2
TGTGCCAGCAGCCAATACGGGTCTAGCCGTTCCTCTGGAAACACCATATATTTT
CASSQYGSSRSSGNTIYF
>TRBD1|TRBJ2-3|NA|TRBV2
TGTGCCAGCATGGCCTCTCTGGGACAGGTGACAGATACGCAGTATTTT
CASMASLGQVTDTQYF
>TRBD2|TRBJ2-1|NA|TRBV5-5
TGTGCCAGCAGCGTACTAGCGGAGCCATACAATGAGCAGTTCTTC
CASSVLAEPYNEQFF
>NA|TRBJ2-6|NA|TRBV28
TGTGCCAGCAGTTTGAACGAGGCAGGGGCCAACGTCCTGACTTTC
CASSLNEAGANVLTF
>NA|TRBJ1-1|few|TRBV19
TGTGCCAGTACCCTATTTACCCCGGCGTACACTGAAGCTTTCTTT
CASTLFTPAYTEAFF
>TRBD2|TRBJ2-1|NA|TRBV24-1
TGTGCCACCAGTGATCCTAGCGGGGGGGTCTACAATGAGCAGTTCTTC
CATSDPSGGVYNEQFF
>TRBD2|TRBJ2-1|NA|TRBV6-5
TGTGCCACCAAGAGAGGACTAGCGGATTACAATGAGCAGTTCTTC
CATKRGLADYNEQFF
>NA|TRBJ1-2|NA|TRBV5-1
TGCGCCAGCAGCTTGGTAGGGGAACAGAGTGGCTACACCTTC
CASSLVGEQSGYTF
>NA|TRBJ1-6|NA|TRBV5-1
TGCGCCAGCAGCCCCCGGGAAGGCACCGCCGGATCATCACCCCTCCACTTT
CASSPREGTAGSSPLHF
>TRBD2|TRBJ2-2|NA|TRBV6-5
TGTGCCAGCAGTTACCCGGGGGGCACCGGGGAGCTGTTTTTT
CASSYPGGTGELFF
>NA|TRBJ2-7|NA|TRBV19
TGTGCCAGTAGTATAGCAGCGAATCCACACTACGAGCAGTACTTC
CASSIAANPHYEQYF
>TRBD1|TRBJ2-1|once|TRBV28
TGTGCCAGCGGACAGGGGGCACGAGAGCAGTTCTTC
CASGQGAREQFF
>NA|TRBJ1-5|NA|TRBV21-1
TGTGCCAGCAGCAAAGCGGGACAGGGAGGCAATCAGCCCCAGCATTTT
CASSKAGQGGNQPQHF
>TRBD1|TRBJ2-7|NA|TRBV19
TGTGCCAGTAGTATCGGAGGACAGGGGTCCTACGAGCAGTACTTC
CASSIGGQGSYEQYF
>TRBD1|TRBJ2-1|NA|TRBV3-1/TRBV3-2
TGTGCCAGCAGGCGGACAGGGGGCGATGAGCAGTTCTTC
CASRRTGGDEQFF
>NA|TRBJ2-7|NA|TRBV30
TGTGCCTGGAGTGTAATGGGGGGGCTCGACGAGCAGTACTTC
CAWSVMGGLDEQYF